This T cell receptor beta chain came from a study of blood T cell repertoires in COVID-19. Overall study context: The United States, Italy and Spain were the sources of the acute and convalescent COVID-19 samples.

The length of the CDR3 is 15 residues. Germline lookup yields CDR1 SGHRS and CDR2 YFSETQ. The ends were cut back, 0 bases at V and 3 bases at J, with 10 bases in the middle. As to this clone: Other nucleotide sequences in the sample specify the same CDR3.

Profiling relied on immunoSEQ multiplex PCR, and the TCRdb table lists in-frame clones only, not all of them. The sample consists of just over 300,000 clones, roughly 85% of them appearing once. J is TRBJ1-5 and V is TRBV5-1, with D tentatively TRBD1 (6 bases). Specimen: PBMCs or T cells enriched from blood (not recorded which). The receptor comes from a man between 25 and 39 years old who had recovered from COVID-19. The CDR3 bases are TGCGCCAGCAGCTTGGGGGACAATAACAATCAGCCCCAGCATTTT. Translating gives CASSLGDNNNQPQHF.